This note documents a single T cell receptor (beta chain) sequence. This specimen comes from a study of blood T cell repertoires in COVID-19. Study context: Acute and convalescent COVID-19 specimens originated in the United States, Italy and Spain. The cDNA or gDNA used as material had been derived from T cells, B-cell-depleted T cells, or PBMCs.

Participants reported their clinical history, and cohort assignment relied on those reports. Authors' analysis steps: Amplifying reference gene primers gave estimates of nucleated cell counts. Data came from immunoSEQ multiplex PCR; TCRdb stores just in-frame clones and leaves some out. V and J calls and clone size are copied from that table; D and trimming were computed from the DNA. The sample has approximately 350,000 clones, 87% seen once; the top ten hold 2.5% to 3%. The specimen sequenced was PBMCs or T cells enriched from blood (not recorded which). The clonotype comes from a woman younger than 45 who had recovered from COVID-19.

CDR3 residues: CASSLSGGRGLTGELFF. The CDR3 DNA reads TGCGCCAGCAGCCTCTCAGGGGGCAGGGGGCTTACCGGGGAGCTGTTTTTT. This chain joins TRBV4-1 and TRBJ2-2; the match to TRBD1 covers 8 bases. CDR1 MGHRA and CDR2 YSYEKL come from the germline V gene. J was trimmed by 5 bases and V by 4 bases; bases with no gene match: 12. This CDR3 has 17 amino acids.